This TCR beta chain was retrieved from a study of T-cell memory formation after mild COVID-19 (TCRdb year 2021). Regarding the complete study: TCR sequence clusters from the two donors were found to be largely donor specific. In a couple of donors, T-cell clones that expanded and contracted after mild COVID-19 were tracked by sequencing TCRalpha and TCRbeta repertoires over time. The cohort was made up of two young adult volunteers, one female and one male, who were previously healthy.

Ficoll-Paque density gradient centrifugation was used to isolate PBMCs. As to this clonotype: This receptor's antigen is unknown. Base-call qualities are not available, and no considerably larger clone is one nucleotide away.

Paper-wide results and their limitations: Balanced CD4/CD8 phenotypes were observed for clones contracting from day 15 to 85, whereas a bias towards CD4+ was observed for a second wave of clones expanding from day 15 to 37. The detection of some responding clones in pre-infection memory suggests that pre-existing cross-reactive memory T cells joined the SARS-CoV-2 response. Contracting CD4+ clones were located mainly in the CM and EM memory subsets, whereas CD8+ clones were found to be enriched in EMRA. Whether the second-wave clones peaking on day 37 were SARS-CoV-2 specific was not confirmed. Only a couple of mild cases were covered in the study, and larger cohorts including severe cases with pre-infection samples were considered necessary.

The germline V end is reduced by 4 bases and the J end by 5 bases; junction bases left unmatched: 11. The CDR3 holds 15 amino acids from the cysteine to the phenylalanine. The only DNA kept is the CDR3, 45 bases in frame from the first base. Sequences SGHRS (CDR1) and YFSETQ (CDR2) are obtained from the germline V gene. TCRdb names Illumina NovaSeq 6000 as the instrument used. Using 5'RACE with constant-segment primers, TCRalpha and TCRbeta cDNA libraries were constructed, with sample barcodes and unique molecular identifiers added in the process. Trizol reagent was used to extract RNA from every sample. Libraries were amplified in two PCR steps, with a second sample barcode and Illumina TruSeq adapters added in the second step. Sequencing of the libraries was done on an Illumina NovaSeq, producing 2 x 150 bp paired-end reads. Under the source paper's analysis protocol: Demultiplexing of reads and collapsing into UMI-guided consensus sequences were performed with migec v1.2.7. With mixcr v2.1.11, UMI consensuses were aligned to TRA and TRB V and J templates and assembled into clonotypes. Expanded or contracted clonotypes were those called significant by both edgeR and NoisET, with noise models trained on biological replicates. For edgeR calls, the cutoffs were a false discovery rate-adjusted p below 0.01 and a log2 fold-change threshold of 1. PCA with hierarchical clustering of max-normalized trajectories of the 1000 most abundant clonotypes was used as exploratory dynamics analysis. Separately sequenced CD4+ and CD8+ repertoires were used to assign a CD4 or CD8 phenotype to each responding clone. In-frame beta chains were kept once TCRdb had trimmed the public reads at Q25 with fastp and called clones with MiXCR. Rows with one shared CDR3 protein collapse into an entry with the most common genes and DNA. TCRdb, rather than the study authors, made the V and J calls. The table for this sample lists under 300,000 distinct CDR3 sequences; roughly 17% of them were counted only once. Of the sample, 3% to 4.5% is held by the ten largest clones.

Sequenced input: PBMCs or a T cell subset sorted from them (not recorded which). The V and J segments used are TRBV5-1 and TRBJ2-5, and 7 junctional nucleotides match TRBD2. The sequence came from a man aged 18-30 years who had mild COVID-19 (a few samples of this study predate the infection). The sample titles of this study are shuffled in the database, so cell type and time point are left out; the donor was told from shared clones. CDR3 reads: CASSRGGAPRETQYF. In nucleotides, the sequence is TGCGCCAGCAGCCGCGGGGGAGCCCCCCGGGAGACCCAGTACTTC.